The 26 T cell receptor beta chains below come from one sample, sequenced in a study of read filtering for tumor transcriptome and immune sequencing. This library used roughly 400 ng RNA and molecular barcoded adaptors spanning alpha/delta and beta/gamma chains. TCRdb passed the reads through MiXCR, listing each CDR3 protein once. The sample records under 50,000 distinct CDR3 sequences, roughly an eighth being singletons. Sample: a population of CD138-negative cells sorted from bone marrow. These receptors came from a donor over 35 with multiple myeloma.

This clonotype has a count of ten or more. V and J are TRBV2 and TRBJ2-5; 9 bases are a match to TRBD2. Germline CDR1 is SNHLY and CDR2 is FYNNEI. The ends lost 6 bases at V and 7 bases at J; junction bases unmatched: 6. The CDR3 contains 13 residues. For the CDR3, the DNA is TGTGCCAGCAGGGGTAGCGGGAGTGGGACCCAGTACTTC. Protein: CASRGSGSGTQYF.

Ten or more counts support this clonotype. The chain links TRBV6-1 to TRBJ1-5, with 8 bases aligning to TRBD1. The CDR3 has 15 amino acids. Germline CDR1 and CDR2: MNHNS and SASEGT. The trim removed 8 bases at V and 2 bases at J, leaving 8 bases unmatched. The CDR3 loop is CASDLQGGGNQPQHF. Here the CDR3 DNA reads TGTGCCAGCGACTTACAGGGGGGAGGCAATCAGCCCCAGCATTTT.

This clonotype was counted at least ten times. The chain couples TRBV29-1 to TRBJ2-3, with D uncertain. This CDR3 is built from 13 residues. The germline gives CDR1 SQVTM, CDR2 ANQGSEA. The germline V and J ends were trimmed by 5 bases and 7 bases, with 16 bases remaining between them. This CDR3 is CSVSSGVGNTQYF. DNA for the CDR3: TGCAGCGTTAGTTCCGGCGTAGGAAATACGCAGTATTTT.

Points on this clonotype: It may be a read error: a sequence one base away is much more abundant. V usage is TRBV12-3 or TRBV12-4 and J usage is TRBJ1-3; possibly TRBD1 for D (6 bases). This CDR3 is 14 amino acids long. This CDR3 reads CASRPTGLGDTIYF. In nucleotides, the CDR3 is TGTGCCAGCAGGCCAACAGGGCTTGGAGACACCATATATTTT.

This clonotype was observed at least ten times. This chain links TRBV7-2 with TRBJ2-1, with a weak D call TRBD2 (5 bases). The CDR3 is made up of 15 amino acids. With 1 base removed from V and 15 bases from J, the gap between germline ends came to 22 bases. Germline CDR1 SGHTA, CDR2 FQGNSA. In DNA form, the CDR3 reads TGTGCCAGCAGCTTAGTAGCAGCCCGAAGGGAGTTAGGGTTCTTC. It yields the protein CASSLVAARRELGFF. The entire variable domain, with the rest obtained from reference TRBV7-2 and TRBJ2-1, is as follows: GAGVSQSPSNKVTEKGKDVELRCDPISGHTALYWYRQSLGQGLEFLIYFQGNSAPDKSGLPSDRFSAERTGGSVSTLTIQRTQQEDSAVYLCASSLVAARRELGFFGPGTRLTVL.

The CDR3 sequence is CASRQGPYEQYF. CDR3 DNA sequence: TGCGCCAGCAGGCAGGGGCCCTACGAGCAGTACTTC. The chain uses TRBV5-1 and TRBJ2-7; weak D call: TRBD1 (6 bases). Per germline, CDR1 SGHRS and CDR2 YFSETQ. The CDR3 contains 12 residues. V was trimmed by 5 bases and J by 2 bases, leaving 8 bases between them.

Concerning this clonotype itself: A much larger clone differs from this one at a single base, so this may be a read error. This chain's CDR3 is CATSTPGLAGQEAQYF. Here the CDR3 DNA reads TGTGCCACCAGCACCCCGGGACTAGCGGGACAAGAGGCCCAGTACTTC. This chain joins TRBV15 and TRBJ2-5; 13 positions agree with TRBD2. Germline V gene data show CDR1 as LNHNV and CDR2 as YYDKDF (reference sequence). The CDR3 consists of 16 residues.

This clonotype was seen many times. This chain connects TRBV28 to TRBJ2-5; TRBD1 is a possible D gene (5 bases). Germline-derived CDR1 and CDR2 are MDHEN and SYDVKM. The CDR3 is made up of 16 amino acids. V lost 1 base and J 4 bases, leaving 16 bases between the germline ends. DNA for the CDR3: TGTGCCAGCAGTTTATTCCGAGGACCGCAGGGAGAGACCCAGTACTTC. Its translation: CASSLFRGPQGETQYF.

This clonotype was observed many times. This rearrangement joins TRBV28 to TRBJ2-4; 8 bases fit TRBD1. V shed 10 bases, J shed 2 bases, and the junction held 10 bases outside the gene matches. This CDR3 is 15 amino acids long. The germline V gene has CDR1 MDHEN and CDR2 SYDVKM. In nucleotides, the CDR3 is TGTGCCACGAACAGGGGGACGGGGTCCAAAAACATTCAGTACTTC. Amino acid sequence: CATNRGTGSKNIQYF.

There are many counts of this clonotype. As DNA, the CDR3 is TGCAGCGTTGCATACCCGAAATGGCAGGGCTATAACACTGAAGCTTTCTTT. Protein: CSVAYPKWQGYNTEAFF. The rearrangement joins TRBV29-1 to TRBJ1-1, with D possibly matching TRBD1 (5 bases). The CDR3 has 17 residues. Germline loops: CDR1 SQVTM, CDR2 ANQGSEA. V lost 4 bases and J 2 bases, leaving 23 bases between the germline ends.

This clonotype appeared many times. This chain uses TRBV12-3 or TRBV12-4 with TRBJ1-5; a weak D match, TRBD1 (5 bases). The CDR3 is 18 residues long. Trimming removed 3 bases from V and 4 bases from J, with 22 bases in between. CDR3 coding DNA: TGTGCCAGCAGTTTCAATCCGGGACCCACGATTGGGAATCAGCCCCAGCATTTT. Its protein is CASSFNPGPTIGNQPQHF.

Many counts were recorded for this clonotype. J is TRBJ2-7 and V is TRBV20-1; no reliable D call. The CDR3 runs to 14 residues. V was pared by 1 base and J by 3 bases, with 13 bases between. Germline values: CDR1 DFQATT, CDR2 SNEGSKA (reference sequence). The CDR3 DNA reads TGCAGTGCTAGAGTAAAGGGATCGGGCTACGAGCAGTACTTC. Encoded protein: CSARVKGSGYEQYF.

The chain couples TRBV7-9 to TRBJ2-3, with a tentative D call TRBD2 (5 bases). This CDR3 region has 17 residues. V lost 4 bases and J lost 0, with 17 bases in between. Germline-derived CDR1 and CDR2 are SEHNR and FQNEAQ (reference sequence). CDR3: CASSYVISGTSTDTQYF. DNA for the CDR3: TGTGCCAGCAGCTATGTCATCAGCGGTACTAGCACAGATACGCAGTATTTT. Using reference TRBV7-9 and TRBJ2-3 for the parts outside the CDR3, the full variable domain is DTGVSQNPRHKITKRGQNVTFRCDPISEHNRLYWYRQTLGQGPEFLTYFQNEAQLEKSRLLSDRFSAERPKGSFSTLEIQRTEQGDSAMYLCASSYVISGTSTDTQYFGPGTRLTVL.

This clonotype was recorded at least ten times. The chain has TRBV7-2 and TRBJ2-1, with 12 bases identical to TRBD1. Trimming took 2 bases from V and 9 from J; bases not matched to a gene: 5. Germline CDR1 is SGHTA and CDR2 is FQGNSA. The CDR3 is made up of 15 amino acids. Here the CDR3 DNA reads TGTGCCAGCAGCTTACCCGGGACAGGGGGCGTTGAGCAGTTCTTC. It yields the protein CASSLPGTGGVEQFF.

Regarding this clonotype: A much larger clone differs from this one at a single base, so this may be a read error. The rearrangement links TRBV28 to TRBJ2-1; TRBD2 aligns across 9 bases. J gave up 8 bases and V 3 bases, and 8 bases lay outside the gene matches. The CDR3 is 15 residues long. Germline V lookup: CDR1 MDHEN, CDR2 SYDVKM. DNA for the CDR3: TGTGCCAGCAGTTTTGCGGGAGGGCAATACGATGAGCAGTTCTTC. This sequence encodes CASSFAGGQYDEQFF.

This clonotype has ten or more counts. This rearrangement joins TRBV7-3 to TRBJ1-1; 7 nucleotides align to TRBD1. Germline V CDR1 and CDR2: SGHTA, FQGTGA. The CDR3 covers 14 residues. Germline trimming cut 5 bases from V and 2 bases from J; bases unmatched to any gene: 5. CDR3 nucleotides: TGTGCCAGCAGCACAGGGGTGGAAAACACTGAAGCTTTCTTT. The encoded protein is CASSTGVENTEAFF.

In this sample, this clonotype turned up many times. V usage is TRBV18 and J usage is TRBJ1-1, with D maybe TRBD1 (6 bases). The CDR3 consists of 14 residues. CDR1 and CDR2 (germline): KGHSH, LQKENI. V gave up 3 bases and J gave up 5 bases, with 13 bases separating them. The CDR3 region has the DNA TGTGCCAGCTCACCGCTATCAGGGGAGACTGAAGCTTTCTTT. It encodes CASSPLSGETEAFF.

At least ten counts were recorded for this clonotype. This sequence joins TRBV7-2 and TRBJ2-7, with D perhaps matching TRBD2 (6 bases). Trimming cost V 8 bases and J 4 bases, with 18 bases left between them. The CDR3 has 14 residues. CDR1 and CDR2 from the germline V gene are SGHTA and FQGNSA. The CDR3, as DNA: TGTGCCAGCGGAAGGGGAGGATCGGGTTACGAGCAGTACTTC. Residues: CASGRGGSGYEQYF.

Of note for this clonotype: A much larger clonotype is one base distant, so this may be a read error. The chain joins TRBV18 to TRBJ2-1; TRBD2 matches at 11 bases. Looked up from germline, CDR1 is KGHSH and CDR2 is LQKENI. This CDR3 comprises 18 residues. CDR3 coding DNA: TGTGCCAGCTCACCACGGACGACTAGCGGGAACTCCTACAATGGGCAGTTCTTC. Translated, it gives CASSPRTTSGNSYNGQFF.

In this sample, this clonotype turned up a few times. The chain recombines TRBV19 with TRBJ2-3; 10 bases match TRBD2. Germline V gene data show CDR1 as LNHDA and CDR2 as SQIVND (reference sequence). J lost 2 bases, V lost 2 bases, and 7 bases had no gene match. The CDR3 sequence is 17 residues long. In DNA, the CDR3 is TGTGCCAGTAGTATAAAGGCTAGCGGGAGTCCCACAGATACGCAGTATTTT. The encoded protein is CASSIKASGSPTDTQYF. The complete variable domain, with remaining parts taken from reference TRBV19 and TRBJ2-3, reads DGGITQSPKYLFRKEGQNVTLSCEQNLNHDAMYWYRQDPGQGLRLIYYSQIVNDFQKGDIAEGYSVSREKKESFPLTVTSAQKNPTAFYLCASSIKASGSPTDTQYFGPGTRLTVL.

This clonotype was seen at least ten times. This chain joins TRBV30 and TRBJ2-1; possibly TRBD2 for D (5 bases). Trimming removed 7 bases from V and 4 bases from J, with 5 bases in between. The CDR3 has 10 residues. Per the germline V gene, CDR1 is GTSNPN and CDR2 is SVGIG (reference sequence). The CDR3 loop is CASGYNEQFF. The CDR3 DNA follows: TGTGCCTCGGGATACAATGAGCAGTTCTTC.

This clonotype was counted only a few times. V usage is TRBV20-1 and J usage is TRBJ2-1; possibly TRBD2 for D (5 bases). Trimming took off 8 bases at V and 8 bases at J, with 16 bases between the two ends. Germline V CDR1 and CDR2: DFQATT, SNEGSKA (reference sequence). The CDR3 runs to 12 residues. CDR3 in DNA: TGCAGTCGGGCTAGGAGGTTCGATGAGCAGTTCTTC. This sequence encodes CSRARRFDEQFF.

This clonotype was seen many times. The chain joins TRBV12-3 or TRBV12-4 to TRBJ2-7; D uncertain. The CDR3 covers 13 residues. V was cut by 1 base and J by 6 bases, with 10 bases left in between. CDR3 sequence: CASSLGPRTEQYF. CDR3 nucleotide sequence: TGTGCCAGCAGTTTAGGGCCTCGAACCGAGCAGTACTTC.

This clonotype was observed at least ten times. The V and J genes are TRBV12-3 or TRBV12-4 and TRBJ2-7; D perhaps matches TRBD1 (5 bases). The CDR3 totals 13 residues. The germline V and J ends were trimmed by 6 bases and 5 bases, with 14 bases remaining between them. This chain's CDR3 is CASRRQGSNEQYF. The CDR3 nucleotides read TGTGCCAGCAGGCGGCAGGGTAGTAACGAGCAGTACTTC.

This clonotype was seen many times. The CDR3 sequence: CASGKNPQVGNTIYF. CDR3 nucleotide sequence: TGTGCCAGCGGAAAAAATCCCCAGGTCGGAAACACCATATATTTT. The chain employs TRBV6-6 and TRBJ1-3; D is uncertain. In germline, CDR1 is MNHNY, CDR2 SVGAGI (reference sequence). Trimming took 8 bases from V and 4 from J, leaving 18 bases between them. CDR3 size: 15 residues.

Many counts were recorded for this clonotype. The chain has TRBV11-2 and TRBJ2-7; D unclear. Germline V gene lookup returns CDR1 SGHAT and CDR2 FQNNGV. Trimming shortened V by 5 bases and J by 3 bases, and 5 bases separated the two germline ends. The CDR3 is 11 residues long. CDR3 bases: TGTGCCAGCAGCCCGAGCTACGAGCAGTACTTC. The encoded protein is CASSPSYEQYF. Using reference TRBV11-2 and TRBJ2-7 for the parts outside the CDR3, the full variable domain is EAGVAQSPRYKIIEKRQSVAFWCNPISGHATLYWYQQILGQGPKLLIQFQNNGVVDDSQLPKDRFSAERLKGVDSTLKIQPAKLEDSAVYLCASSPSYEQYFGPGTRLTVT.